A single sample gave rise to the 30 T cell receptor beta chains below, sequenced in a study of blood T cell repertoires in COVID-19. TCRdb keeps only in-frame clones here, not all; method: immunoSEQ multiplex PCR. This table has about 150,000 clones, about 74% appearing once. Material: peripheral blood. The receptors were gathered from a middle-aged man with acute or convalescent COVID-19.

The chain employs TRBV5-1 and TRBJ1-5; D is possibly TRBD1 (6 bases). V shed 0 bases and J shed 2 bases, with 12 bases lying between them. The germline V gene has CDR1 SGHRS and CDR2 YFSETQ. CDR3 size: 16 residues. DNA of the CDR3: TGCGCCAGCAGCTTGGAAGGGGGGGACGGCAATCAGCCCCAGCATTTT. This codes for CASSLEGGDGNQPQHF. The whole variable domain, remainder taken from reference TRBV5-1 and TRBJ1-5, is KAGVTQTPRYLIKTRGQQVTLSCSPISGHRSVSWYQQTPGQGLQFLFEYFSETQRNKGNFPGRFSGRQFSNSRSEMNVSTLELGDSALYLCASSLEGGDGNQPQHFGDGTRLSIL.

The gene calls are TRBV6-5 and TRBJ1-1, with D possibly being TRBD1 (5 bases). Germline V gene lookup returns CDR1 MNHEY and CDR2 SVGAGI. The CDR3 has 13 residues. V was shortened by 8 bases and J by 3 bases, with 13 bases between the two germline ends. The CDR3 bases are TGTGCCAGCGGTATGGGGCGGTACACTGAAGCTTTCTTT. Protein product: CASGMGRYTEAFF.

The chain is built from TRBV9 and TRBJ1-1; D uncertain. Germline V gives CDR1 SGDLS, CDR2 YYNGEE. The V end lost 3 bases, the J end lost 5 bases, and 14 bases lay between the germline ends. The CDR3 runs to 14 residues. The CDR3 DNA is TGTGCCAGCAGCGGGGTCAAGGGAGGAACTGAAGCTTTCTTT. Protein product: CASSGVKGGTEAFF.

The rearrangement joins TRBV12-3 or TRBV12-4 to TRBJ1-1; D unclear. The CDR3 length is 11 residues. Trimming took 6 bases from V and 2 from J, leaving 4 bases between them. This CDR3 reads CASSRNTEAFF. The CDR3 DNA sequence: TGTGCCAGCAGCAGAAACACTGAAGCTTTCTTT.

The rearrangement uses TRBV6-5 and TRBJ2-1; 9 bases are shared with TRBD1. Germline CDR1 MNHEY, CDR2 SVGAGI. Losses at the gene ends were 5 bases for V and 6 bases for J; bases not matched to a gene: 8. This CDR3 comprises 15 residues. CDR3 in DNA: TGTGCCAGCAGTATTTGGGACAGGGAGTTCAATGAGCAGTTCTTC. Amino acids: CASSIWDREFNEQFF.

This clone showed up just once. The gene calls are TRBV7-9 and TRBJ1-1; 9 nucleotides agree with TRBD1. This CDR3 has 17 residues. V shed 5 bases, J shed 0 bases, and the junction held 10 bases outside the gene matches. Germline lookup yields CDR1 SEHNR and CDR2 FQNEAQ (reference sequence). The CDR3 loop is CASSRDRATFMNTEAFF. As DNA, the CDR3 is TGTGCCAGCAGCCGGGACAGGGCCACTTTCATGAACACTGAAGCTTTCTTT. The full variable domain, completed using reference TRBV7-9 and TRBJ1-1, is DTGVSQNPRHKITKRGQNVTFRCDPISEHNRLYWYRQTLGQGPEFLTYFQNEAQLEKSRLLSDRFSAERPKGSFSTLEIQRTEQGDSAMYLCASSRDRATFMNTEAFFGQGTRLTVV.

The chain uses TRBV6-5 and TRBJ1-2; TRBD1 aligns across 7 bases. This CDR3 is built from 15 residues. The J segment lost 4 bases and the V segment lost 6 bases, leaving 11 bases of the junction unmatched. Germline V CDR1 and CDR2: MNHEY, SVGAGI. CDR3 DNA sequence: TGTGCCAGCAGCCGACTCGACAGGGAAGGCTATGGCTACACCTTC. It encodes CASSRLDREGYGYTF.

The rearrangement uses TRBV7-9 and TRBJ2-5, with D uncertain. There are 13 residues in the CDR3. Trimming stripped 2 bases from V and 1 base from J, with 5 bases between. Germline CDR1 reads SEHNR; CDR2 reads FQNEAQ (reference sequence). CDR3 nucleotide sequence: TGTGCCAGCAGCTTAAACTCCCAAGAGACCCAGTACTTC. Residues: CASSLNSQETQYF.

The chain joins TRBV9 to TRBJ2-7; 9 bases align to TRBD1. Trimming removed 4 bases from V and 1 base from J; junction bases left unmatched: 6. Germline CDR1 reads SGDLS; CDR2 reads YYNGEE. The CDR3 contains 15 residues. The CDR3 reads CASSSSGTGSYEQYF. The CDR3 DNA is TGTGCCAGCAGCTCATCGGGGACAGGGTCCTACGAGCAGTACTTC.

The rearrangement links TRBV5-1 to TRBJ1-2; 9 nucleotides line up with TRBD1. This CDR3 spans 15 amino acids. Unmatched junction bases numbered 7, after V lost 2 bases and J lost 5 bases. The germline CDR1 and CDR2 sequences are SGHRS and YFSETQ. CDR3 sequence (DNA): TGCGCCAGCAGCTTACTAACAGGGGGCGAGTATGGCTACACCTTC. Its translation: CASSLLTGGEYGYTF. Drawing the rest from reference TRBV5-1 and TRBJ1-2, the complete variable domain is KAGVTQTPRYLIKTRGQQVTLSCSPISGHRSVSWYQQTPGQGLQFLFEYFSETQRNKGNFPGRFSGRQFSNSRSEMNVSTLELGDSALYLCASSLLTGGEYGYTFGSGTRLTVV.

The V call is TRBV10-2, the J call TRBJ2-3; a weak D match, TRBD2 (7 bases). V was trimmed by 2 bases and J by 3 bases, leaving 12 bases between them. There are 15 residues in the CDR3. Germline V CDR1 and CDR2: WSHSY, SAAADI. The CDR3 bases are TGCGCCAGCAGTGAGCGGGGGCGGGGGACAGATACGCAGTATTTT. It encodes CASSERGRGTDTQYF.

The rearrangement uses TRBV29-1 and TRBJ2-3; TRBD1 matches 8 bases. With 6 bases clipped from V and 5 bases from J, the junction kept 16 bases outside the gene matches. The CDR3 extends over 16 amino acids. Looked up from germline, CDR1 is SQVTM and CDR2 is ANQGSEA. CDR3 sequence reads: CSVSLIQGALVDTQYF. The DNA of the CDR3 is TGCAGCGTCTCCTTGATCCAGGGGGCGTTAGTAGATACGCAGTATTTT.

This chain uses TRBV10-3 with TRBJ1-2; 7 bases map to TRBD1. The ends lost 7 bases at V and 4 bases at J; junction bases unmatched: 9. Germline lookup yields CDR1 ENHRY and CDR2 SYGVKD. CDR3 length equals 14 residues. This CDR3 reads CAINSGTVSYGYTF. The CDR3 DNA is TGTGCCATCAATTCCGGGACAGTATCCTATGGCTACACCTTC.

The gene calls are TRBV14 and TRBJ2-1; 8 bases are a match to TRBD2. With 4 bases clipped from V and 8 bases from J, the junction kept 4 bases outside the gene matches. Germline-derived CDR1 and CDR2 are SGHDN and FVKESK. The CDR3 is made up of 13 amino acids. The CDR3 nucleotides are TGTGCCAGCAGCCCCGGACTAGCTGATGAGCAGTTCTTC. Translating gives CASSPGLADEQFF.

This clone appeared a few times. The chain is built from TRBV5-1 and TRBJ2-1, with 10 bases fitting TRBD2. Germline V gene sequence: CDR1 SGHRS, CDR2 YFSETQ. V shed 5 bases, J shed 0 bases, and the junction held 17 bases outside the gene matches. The length of the CDR3 is 20 residues. The CDR3 loop is CASSLTSRLAGGSSYNEQFF. For the CDR3, the DNA is TGCGCCAGCAGTTTGACGTCCCGACTAGCGGGCGGGAGCTCCTACAATGAGCAGTTCTTC.

The genes are TRBV2 and TRBJ2-7, with D unresolved. The CDR3 loop spans 12 amino acids. Trimming removed 6 bases at V and 1 base at J, with 7 bases between. CDR1 is SNHLY, CDR2 FYNNEI, per germline. The CDR3 protein is CASRVGSYEQYV. The CDR3 DNA follows: TGTGCCAGCAGGGTCGGTTCCTACGAGCAGTACGTC.

This chain links TRBV19 with TRBJ1-5; the D gene is possibly TRBD1 (5 bases). The CDR3 sequence is 16 residues long. The V end was cut by 1 base, the J end by 3 bases, with 13 bases between. Germline V gene data show CDR1 as LNHDA and CDR2 as SQIVND (reference sequence). This CDR3 is CASSIGRQPNNQPQHF. CDR3 DNA: TGTGCCAGTAGTATAGGGCGACAGCCTAACAATCAGCCCCAGCATTTT.

DNA for the CDR3: TGTGCCAGCAGTTCATCGACAGGGCTCGGCTCCTACGAGCAGTACTTC. This codes for CASSSSTGLGSYEQYF. The chain has TRBV28 and TRBJ2-7; 7 bases align to TRBD1. Germline loops: CDR1 MDHEN, CDR2 SYDVKM. This CDR3 is 16 amino acids long. V shed 4 bases, J shed 0 bases, and the junction held 9 bases outside the gene matches.

This clone has a handful of counts. J is TRBJ1-2 and V is TRBV7-8, with a possible D match to TRBD1 (6 bases). The CDR3 length is 16 residues. V lost 3 bases, J lost 4 bases, and 18 bases lay in between. Germline CDR1 is SGHVS and CDR2 is FQNEAQ. The CDR3 DNA reads as TGTGCCAGCAGCTTCGCTAGGGACACCCGCGGCTATGGCTACACCTTC. Translation: CASSFARDTRGYGYTF.

The J gene is TRBJ2-1, the V gene TRBV29-1, with D unresolved. V lost 7 bases and J 3 bases, leaving 16 bases between the germline ends. Germline V lookup: CDR1 SQVTM, CDR2 ANQGSEA. The CDR3 has 14 residues. The CDR3 here is CSATTSRHYNEQFF. In nucleotides, the CDR3 is TGCAGCGCTACGACAAGCCGGCACTACAATGAGCAGTTCTTC.

There are a few counts of this clone. The chain employs TRBV7-3 and TRBJ2-3, with 13 positions matching TRBD2. Germline V lookup: CDR1 SGHTA, CDR2 FQGTGA. Trimming cost V 4 bases and J 6 bases; bases outside gene matches: 4. The CDR3 extends over 15 amino acids. The CDR3 sequence: CASSSGLAGVDTQYF. The CDR3 DNA sequence: TGTGCCAGCAGCTCCGGACTAGCGGGGGTGGATACGCAGTATTTT.

This chain joins TRBV19 and TRBJ1-3, with 7 bases fitting TRBD1. CDR1 is LNHDA, CDR2 SQIVND, per germline (reference sequence). The trim removed 6 bases at V and 2 bases at J, leaving 7 bases unmatched. The CDR3 has 15 residues. The CDR3 sequence: CASSTPTGAGNTIYF. CDR3 bases: TGTGCCAGTAGCACCCCTACAGGGGCTGGAAACACCATATATTTT.

This clone occurred once. The chain employs TRBV5-1 and TRBJ1-2, with 7 bases that match TRBD1. Per the germline V gene, CDR1 is SGHRS and CDR2 is YFSETQ. This CDR3 comprises 17 residues. The V segment lost 0 bases and the J segment 2 bases; nucleotides outside the gene matches: 10. The CDR3 protein is CASSLEGAETSNYGYTF. The CDR3 nucleotides read TGCGCCAGCAGCTTGGAGGGGGCGGAGACGTCCAACTATGGCTACACCTTC.

J is TRBJ1-6 and V is TRBV30; D is perhaps TRBD1 (6 bases). Germline CDR1 is GTSNPN and CDR2 is SVGIG (reference sequence). This CDR3 region has 13 residues. Trimming took off 4 bases at V and 6 bases at J, with 10 bases between the two ends. The CDR3 is CAWMGHPNSPLHF. In DNA form, the CDR3 reads TGTGCCTGGATGGGACACCCTAATTCACCCCTCCACTTT.

The genes are TRBV19 and TRBJ1-6; 7 bases are shared with TRBD1. V shed 7 bases and J 6 bases; nucleotides not matched to a gene: 9. Germline assignment: CDR1 LNHDA and CDR2 SQIVND (reference sequence). The length of the CDR3 is 15 residues. The CDR3 here is CASTLDRAANSPLHF. The CDR3 DNA is TGTGCCAGTACCCTTGACAGGGCTGCTAATTCACCCCTCCACTTT.

This chain's CDR3 is CASSYPRLGLGKNIQYF. The CDR3 region has the DNA TGTGCCAGCAGTTACCCCCGGCTGGGACTCGGCAAAAACATTCAGTACTTC. The chain has TRBV6-7 and TRBJ2-4, with D tentatively TRBD2 (6 bases). TRBV6-7 is designated an ORF whose function remains uncertain. This CDR3 contains 17 residues. Trimming left V 2 bases short and J 3 bases short, with 17 bases between.

This clone was seen at least ten times. This sequence joins TRBV2 and TRBJ2-1, with TRBD2 identical over 10 bases. The ends lost 4 bases at V and 9 bases at J; junction bases unmatched: 9. The CDR3 is made up of 15 amino acids. Per germline, CDR1 SNHLY and CDR2 FYNNEI. The CDR3 DNA reads TGTGCCAGCAGTGTTGGGTTAGCGGGGGGTGGTGAGCAGTTCTTC. This codes for CASSVGLAGGGEQFF.

This chain connects TRBV9 to TRBJ2-4, with TRBD2 identical over 7 bases. The CDR3 is 14 residues long. Germline V gene data show CDR1 as SGDLS and CDR2 as YYNGEE. V lost 0 bases to trimming and J lost 9 bases; unmatched junction nucleotides: 6. Here the CDR3 reads CASSVVAREGIQYF. Written as DNA, the CDR3 is TGTGCCAGCAGCGTAGTGGCGAGGGAGGGCATTCAGTACTTC.

V gene TRBV7-8 combines with J gene TRBJ2-1, with TRBD2 identical over 7 bases. V was clipped by 5 bases and J by 2 bases; unmatched bases: 12. Germline V gene data show CDR1 as SGHVS and CDR2 as FQNEAQ. This CDR3 is built from 17 residues. The CDR3 spells CASSPERRGGTYNEQFF. The CDR3 DNA reads TGTGCCAGCAGCCCGGAACGGCGGGGAGGGACCTACAATGAGCAGTTCTTC.

V usage is TRBV5-4 and J usage is TRBJ2-3, with 10 bases matching TRBD1. The CDR3 is 14 amino acids. From germline, CDR1 is SGHNT and CDR2 YYREEE (reference sequence). The ends lost 3 bases at V and 6 bases at J; junction bases unmatched: 4. CDR3 protein: CASSSPGQGDTQYF. The CDR3 DNA is TGTGCCAGCAGCTCACCGGGACAGGGGGATACGCAGTATTTT.